The 18 T cell receptor beta chains given below trace back to one sample, sequenced in a study of cytotoxic CD8 clonotypes in ibrutinib-treated CLL. Data came from immunoSEQ multiplex PCR; TCRdb stores just in-frame clones and leaves some out. The repertoire holds some 50,000 clones, with about three fifths as singletons. The sequences come from PBMCs, collected after 24 months of ibrutinib treatment. Receptors were obtained from a human donor with chronic lymphocytic leukemia.

In this sample, this clone turned up a few times. The V call is TRBV11-2, the J call TRBJ1-4, with 8 bases matching TRBD1. CDR1 and CDR2 (germline): SGHAT, FQNNGV. The CDR3 covers 14 residues. V shed 6 bases, J shed 7 bases, and the junction held 7 bases outside the gene matches. The CDR3 spells CASRVSGGGEKLFF. The CDR3 bases are TGTGCCAGCAGAGTCTCAGGGGGCGGTGAAAAACTGTTTTTT. The full variable domain, completed using reference TRBV11-2 and TRBJ1-4, is EAGVAQSPRYKIIEKRQSVAFWCNPISGHATLYWYQQILGQGPKLLIQFQNNGVVDDSQLPKDRFSAERLKGVDSTLKIQPAKLEDSAVYLCASRVSGGGEKLFFGSGTQLSVL.

The chain is built from TRBV6-1 and TRBJ2-1; 14 bases are a match to TRBD2. CDR3 size: 14 residues. The J segment lost 11 bases and the V segment lost 5 bases, leaving 5 bases of the junction unmatched. CDR1 MNHNS and CDR2 SASEGT come from the germline V gene. CDR3 residues: CASSTTSGGGKQFF. Written as DNA, the CDR3 is TGTGCCAGCAGTACGACTAGCGGGGGGGGGAAGCAGTTCTTC.

The chain couples TRBV6-6 to TRBJ1-6; D remains unclear. This CDR3 contains 12 residues. V was clipped by 2 bases and J by 10 bases, with 6 bases between them. Germline assignment: CDR1 MNHNY and CDR2 SVGAGI (reference sequence). The CDR3, as DNA: TGTGCCAGCAGTTACGGGGTCTCACCCCTCCACTTT. Protein: CASSYGVSPLHF.

The chain recombines TRBV27 with TRBJ1-2, with a tentative D call TRBD1 (6 bases). The length of the CDR3 is 15 residues. V was clipped by 3 bases and J by 4 bases, with 15 bases between them. Germline lookup yields CDR1 MNHEY and CDR2 SMNVEV (reference sequence). CDR3 residues: CASSFGGRGSYGYTF. The DNA for the CDR3 is TGTGCCAGCAGTTTTGGGGGGCGGGGGTCCTATGGCTACACCTTC.

V usage is TRBV5-1 and J usage is TRBJ1-1, with D maybe TRBD1 (6 bases). V was shortened by 4 bases and J by 6 bases, with 16 bases between the two germline ends. CDR1 and CDR2 (germline): SGHRS, YFSETQ. CDR3 size: 14 residues. The DNA of the CDR3 is TGCGCCAGCAGCAGGCGGGGGCCGAAAGCTGAAGCTTTCTTT. It translates to CASSRRGPKAEAFF.

The chain uses TRBV11-2 and TRBJ2-7, with D tentatively TRBD1 (6 bases). Germline CDR1 is SGHAT and CDR2 is FQNNGV. V lost 5 bases and J lost 5, with 13 bases in between. CDR3 size: 13 residues. CDR3 protein: CASSATGFDEQYF. CDR3 coding DNA: TGTGCCAGCAGCGCAACAGGGTTCGACGAGCAGTACTTC.

This clone was seen a few times. The chain recombines TRBV10-3 with TRBJ2-2; D uncertain. The CDR3 spans 17 residues. Deletions cut 7 bases from V and 8 bases from J, with 26 bases between. Germline V lookup: CDR1 ENHRY, CDR2 SYGVKD. CDR3: CAITERRDPGSFGELFF. DNA for the CDR3: TGTGCCATCACGGAACGAAGAGACCCCGGTTCTTTTGGGGAGCTGTTTTTT.

V and J are TRBV2 and TRBJ2-3; D is undetermined. The CDR3 spans 13 residues. The germline V gene encodes CDR1 SNHLY and CDR2 FYNNEI. V was cut by 3 bases and J by 4 bases, with 8 bases left in between. CDR3 in amino acids: CASSDGVSDTQYF. The CDR3 nucleotides are TGTGCCAGCAGTGATGGGGTGTCAGATACGCAGTATTTT.

With regard to this clone: At one end, the junction sequence differs from germline, possibly due to a read error. This sequence joins TRBV5-1 and TRBJ2-2; D gene unclear. This CDR3 comprises 15 residues. The germline V gene encodes CDR1 SGHRS and CDR2 YFSETQ. The CDR3 DNA sequence: TGTGCCAGCACAAGACCGGCCGAGAACACCGGGGAGCTGTTTTTT. Protein: CASTRPAENTGELFF.

This clone was detected once. The chain has TRBV6-5 and TRBJ1-5; TRBD1 aligns across 8 bases. Germline CDR1 and CDR2: MNHEY and SVGAGI. CDR3 length equals 14 residues. V lost 8 bases to trimming and J lost 2 bases; unmatched junction nucleotides: 5. This chain's CDR3 is CASRQDRGNQPQHF. CDR3 bases: TGTGCCAGCCGACAGGACAGGGGCAATCAGCCCCAGCATTTT.

The gene calls are TRBV2 and TRBJ2-3, with 10 positions matching TRBD1. With V trimmed by 3 bases and J by 3 bases, 3 bases remained unmatched. There are 15 residues in the CDR3. Per germline, CDR1 SNHLY and CDR2 FYNNEI. The chain's CDR3 is CASSDGDRGTDTQYF. The CDR3 DNA reads as TGTGCCAGCAGTGACGGGGACAGGGGAACAGATACGCAGTATTTT.

The rearrangement joins TRBV28 to TRBJ1-1, with TRBD1 identical over 10 bases. With 5 bases clipped from V and 6 bases from J, the junction kept 9 bases outside the gene matches. The CDR3 runs 15 residues. From germline, CDR1 is MDHEN and CDR2 SYDVKM. The CDR3 region has the DNA TGTGCCAGCAGTGTCCCGGGACAGGGGATCGCTGAAGCTTTCTTT. Translation gives CASSVPGQGIAEAFF. Full variable domain (rest looked up from reference TRBV28 and TRBJ1-1): DVKVTQSSRYLVKRTGEKVFLECVQDMDHENMFWYRQDPGLGLRLIYFSYDVKMKEKGDIPEGYSVSREKKERFSLILESASTNQTSMYLCASSVPGQGIAEAFFGQGTRLTVV.

This chain joins TRBV5-1 and TRBJ1-1; maybe TRBD1 (5 bases). The V end lost 3 bases, the J end lost 3 bases, and 18 bases lay between the germline ends. This CDR3 region has 16 residues. Germline-derived CDR1 and CDR2 are SGHRS and YFSETQ. The CDR3 is CASSSGPQLGDTEAFF. In DNA, the CDR3 is TGCGCCAGCAGCTCTGGCCCACAGCTAGGGGACACTGAAGCTTTCTTT.

V gene TRBV19 combines with J gene TRBJ1-6, with 11 bases identical to TRBD1. The V gene end was trimmed by 7 bases and the J gene end by 7 bases; junction bases not matched to a gene: 9. CDR1 and CDR2 (germline): LNHDA, SQIVND (reference sequence). This CDR3 has 16 amino acids. The CDR3 DNA reads as TGTGCCAGTAACCGAGGACAGGGGGCGGGAAATTCACCCCTCCACTTT. This encodes CASNRGQGAGNSPLHF.

V and J are TRBV28 and TRBJ1-2; 7 nucleotides align to TRBD1. CDR3 length: 13 amino acids. The junction had 6 bases not matched to a gene; V was cut back by 6 bases and J by 5 bases. Germline V CDR1 and CDR2: MDHEN, SYDVKM. The CDR3, as DNA: TGTGCCAGCAGGACCGGGACAGCTTATGGCTACACCTTC. Protein: CASRTGTAYGYTF.

This clone turned up a few times. One end of the junction fails to match germline, which may point to a read error. CDR3: CASSLDRRETQYF. CDR3 in DNA: TGTGCTAGCAGCTTAGACAGGAGGGAGACCCAGTACTTC. The rearrangement joins TRBV7-7 to TRBJ2-5, with a weak D call TRBD1 (6 bases). This CDR3 is 13 amino acids long. Germline-derived CDR1 and CDR2 are SSHAT and FNYEAQ (reference sequence).

This chain connects TRBV29-1 to TRBJ2-7; D is undetermined. In germline, CDR1 is SQVTM, CDR2 ANQGSEA. The CDR3 has 12 amino acids. V lost 1 base and J lost 3, with 7 bases in between. The CDR3, as DNA: TGCAGCGTTGAAGGTTGGGACTACGAGCAGTACTTC. As protein: CSVEGWDYEQYF.

This clone was detected many times. The chain is built from TRBV5-1 and TRBJ2-5; 12 bases are a match to TRBD2. Germline V gene lookup returns CDR1 SGHRS and CDR2 YFSETQ. Trimming at V came to 0 bases and at J to 4 bases, leaving 1 base not matched to a gene. The CDR3 has 15 amino acids. The CDR3 spells CASSLETSGGETQYF. CDR3 nucleotide sequence: TGCGCCAGCAGCTTGGAGACTAGCGGGGGAGAGACCCAGTACTTC.